These T cell receptor beta chains were read from a single sample in a study of response to subunit inactivated influenza vaccine. One entry per CDR3 protein, called by TCRdb with MiXCR from the RT-PCR reads. The table lists 450,000 to 700,000 distinct CDR3 sequences, 14% of them singletons. Specimen: PBMCs from blood, collected approximately 12 days after vaccination. The receptors originated from a man in his fifties or sixties who received an inactivated influenza vaccine. Both conserved end residues are part of each CDR3. The D gene is left open where the match is weak. The size of a clone is reported for some rows only, either as once, few or many, or as a class for expanded clones.

TRBD1 TRBJ2-7 TRBV12-3/TRBV12-4 . CASSHGQGEQYF TGTGCCAGCAGCCACGGACAGGGTGAGCAGTACTTC
. TRBJ2-7 TRBV23-1 . CASSQSEPYEQYF TGCGCCAGCAGTCAATCGGAACCTTACGAGCAGTACTTC
. TRBJ2-1 TRBV12-3/TRBV12-4 . CASSPRDQNNEQFF TGTGCCAGCAGTCCCCGGGACCAAAACAATGAGCAGTTCTTC
. TRBJ1-5 TRBV4-2 . CASSQDSGGARYQPQHF TGTGCCAGCAGCCAAGACTCGGGAGGAGCCCGGTATCAGCCCCAGCATTTT
. TRBJ2-7 TRBV20-1 . CSAPGTGGPRQYF TGCAGTGCCCCCGGGACTGGGGGCCCGCGGCAGTACTTC
TRBD2 TRBJ2-4 TRBV7-9 many CASSPGGLAKNIQYF TGTGCCAGCAGCCCGGGGGGGCTGGCCAAAAACATTCAGTACTTC
TRBD1 TRBJ2-5 TRBV20-1 . CCARDGRQGWEETQYF TGCTGTGCTAGAGATGGAAGACAGGGTTGGGAAGAGACCCAGTACTTC
. TRBJ1-2 TRBV28 . CASSSQGEAGYTF TGTGCCAGCAGTTCTCAGGGTGAGGCTGGCTACACCTTC
TRBD1 TRBJ2-3 TRBV5-4 . CASSEEGASSAYTQYF TGTGCCAGCAGCGAAGAGGGGGCTAGTAGCGCTTATACGCAGTATTTT
. TRBJ2-1 TRBV6-2/TRBV6-3 few CASSIPGHYNEQFF TGTGCCAGCAGTATACCCGGACACTACAATGAGCAGTTCTTC
. TRBJ2-5 TRBV24-1 . CATSDFGETQYF TGTGCCACCAGTGATTTCGGCGAGACCCAGTACTTC
. TRBJ1-1 TRBV7-2 . CASSLVSGGNTEAFF TGTGCCAGCAGCTTAGTCAGTGGGGGGAACACTGAAGCTTTCTTT
. TRBJ1-1 TRBV4-1 . CASSPIGGKGTEAFF TGCGCCAGCAGCCCTATCGGGGGAAAAGGCACTGAAGCTTTCTTT
TRBD1 TRBJ1-1 TRBV5-1 . CASSPSRRGPEAFF TGCGCCAGCAGCCCCTCTAGAAGGGGGCCTGAAGCTTTCTTT
TRBD2 TRBJ2-1 TRBV28 . CASWQRLAEYNEQFF TGTGCCAGCTGGCAGCGGCTAGCGGAGTACAATGAGCAGTTCTTC
. TRBJ1-5 TRBV12-3/TRBV12-4 few CASNLQGFNQPQHF TGTGCCAGCAACCTGCAGGGCTTTAATCAGCCCCAGCATTTT
TRBD2 TRBJ2-2 TRBV9 . CASSVTSGSNTGELFF TGTGCCAGCAGCGTTACTAGCGGGAGTAACACCGGGGAGCTGTTTTTT
TRBD2 TRBJ2-3 TRBV27 . CASSLSGGVDTQYF TGTGCCAGCAGTTTATCGGGGGGGGTAGATACGCAGTATTTT
. TRBJ2-7 TRBV7-9 few CASSLRGQPTYEQYF TGTGCCAGCAGCCTCCGAGGACAACCGACCTACGAGCAGTACTTC
. TRBJ1-1 TRBV6-4 . CASSLTEANTEAFF TGTGCCAGCAGTTTGACAGAAGCAAACACTGAAGCTTTCTTT
. TRBJ2-2 TRBV10-3 few CAISERSVTGELFF TGTGCCATCAGTGAGAGGTCGGTTACCGGGGAGCTGTTTTTT
. TRBJ1-4 TRBV7-9 . CASSQDRTVNEKLFF TGTGCCAGCAGCCAAGATCGGACAGTTAATGAAAAACTGTTTTTT
TRBD1 TRBJ1-4 TRBV28 . CASSTWTGRGEKLFF TGTGCCAGCAGTACGTGGACAGGGAGGGGTGAAAAACTGTTTTTT
TRBD1 TRBJ2-2 TRBV2 . CASREDRASGELFF TGTGCCAGCAGGGAGGACAGGGCCTCCGGGGAGCTGTTTTTT
. TRBJ1-5 TRBV30 . CAWTKQGGQPQHF TGTGCCTGGACTAAACAGGGAGGTCAGCCCCAGCATTTT
TRBD2 TRBJ2-1 TRBV28 . CASTLGLAGLNEQFF TGTGCCAGCACCCTGGGCCTAGCGGGATTGAATGAGCAGTTCTTC
. TRBJ2-7 TRBV5-1 . CASSSGQWGYEQYF TGCGCCAGCAGCTCCGGACAGTGGGGCTACGAGCAGTACTTC
TRBD2 TRBJ2-1 TRBV5-1 . CASSLSGGYYNEQFF TGCGCCAGCAGCTTGAGCGGGGGGTACTACAATGAGCAGTTCTTC
. TRBJ1-4 TRBV12-3/TRBV12-4 . CASSPDPKKLFF TGTGCCAGCAGTCCCGATCCCAAAAAACTGTTTTTT
TRBD1 TRBJ2-7 TRBV10-3 few CAIRIEDRGTSYEQYF TGTGCCATCAGGATTGAAGACAGGGGGACCTCCTACGAGCAGTACTTC
. TRBJ1-6 TRBV7-6 many CASSLDSGRNNSPLHF TGTGCCAGCAGCTTAGACTCGGGTCGGAATAATTCACCCCTCCACTTT
. TRBJ1-1 TRBV3-1 many CASSSIQGTEAFF TGTGCCAGCAGCTCCATACAGGGAACTGAAGCTTTCTTT
TRBD2 TRBJ2-3 TRBV7-2 . CASSLQGGATVTQYF TGTGCCAGCAGCTTACAGGGAGGGGCGACAGTTACGCAGTATTTT
. TRBJ2-5 TRBV24-1 few CATSNWRAGNNQETQYF TGTGCCACCAGTAATTGGCGGGCAGGGAATAACCAAGAGACCCAGTACTTC
. TRBJ2-3 TRBV20-1 . CSAPPPWGDTQYF TGCAGTGCCCCCCCGCCTTGGGGGGATACGCAGTATTTT
. TRBJ1-2 TRBV7-2 few CASSPTGVEGYTF TGTGCCAGCAGCCCGACGGGGGTGGAGGGCTACACCTTC
. TRBJ1-1 TRBV6-1 . CASSPPRMNTEAFF TGTGCCAGCAGTCCCCCCCGGATGAACACTGAAGCTTTCTTT
. TRBJ2-1 TRBV7-2 . CPSSLTATHYNEQFF TGTCCCAGCAGCTTAACAGCGACTCACTACAATGAGCAGTTCTTC
. TRBJ2-7 TRBV20-1 few CSARVGGYTYEQYF TGCAGTGCTAGAGTTGGGGGTTACACCTACGAGCAGTACTTC
TRBD2 TRBJ2-1 TRBV7-9 few CASSLMRLAEGEQFF TGTGCCAGCAGCTTAATGAGACTAGCGGAAGGTGAGCAGTTCTTC